This TCR beta chain was observed in a study of T cell responses to AZD1222 COVID-19 vaccine (dated by TCRdb to the early 2020s). Some background on the complete study: AZD1222 recipients whose second dose came at about 4 weeks and those whose second dose came at about 12 weeks were combined into one group, since spike-specific TCR depth and breadth did not differ between the two schedules. A total of more than 230 trial participants underwent TCR sequencing, of whom roughly 210 had received two doses of AZD1222 and around 25 had received two doses of the MenACWY control vaccine. Trial participants were enrolled by age into 18-55, 56-69 and 70-plus year subgroups, with 148, 28 and 57 TCR-sequenced participants respectively. The study at large found these results: Epitopes outside the regions mutated in the B.1.351 and B.1.1.7 variants were reportedly recognized by nearly half of the unique spike-specific TCRs. CD4 TCRs associated with the vaccine covered the entire spike protein, and the dominant responses were in regions 160-218 and 743-854. Spike-specific TCR breadth and depth rose significantly after two AZD1222 doses compared with day 0 and with MenACWY recipients. Participants were mostly white British and included more females than males, and it was suggested by the authors that clonal diversity may have been underestimated. The 56-69-year group was small, and its depth increase did not reach significance, likely because of low power. Conclusions about previously exposed vaccinees were limited because only 6 or 7 AZD1222 recipients were SARS-CoV-2 seropositive at baseline. Because no day 14 peak-response samples were available, repertoires were characterized only after the peak T cell response.

The CDR3 regions of human TCRbeta chains were analyzed by immunosequencing. The authors processed their data as follows. TCRs in the repertoires were matched against a reference library of SARS-CoV-2-specific TCRs that had been generated with the MIRA antigen-specificity platform. Breadth meant the fraction of unique TCRs that were SARS-CoV-2-associated, whereas depth meant the fraction of total T cells that were SARS-CoV-2-associated. Using the MIRA data, each spike-specific TCR was assigned both to the spike region to which the TCR was reactive and to a CD4 or CD8 class. Log10-transformed breadth and depth values were compared by one-way ANOVA with Sidak's multiple comparisons tests. TCRdb holds this immuneACCESS table with in-frame rearrangements only. Some clones are missing; in checked studies, unresolved V genes explain under half, and the rest has no known cause. V, J and clone size are taken as reported in that table, and D and trimming were inferred from the DNA itself. This sample holds approximately 180,000 clones; about 88% were observed only once. The ten largest clones add up to 1.6% of the sample.

Comment on this clone: This clone's antigen is unknown. No much larger clone exists at a distance of one base, and base qualities are not known.

The sample's time point label, in plain terms: baseline before first vaccination. Vaccinee samples came from UK trials COV001 and COV002, including a single-blind randomized controlled phase 2/3 trial of AZD1222 (ChAdOx1 nCoV-19) in healthy adults. For TCRbeta chain sequencing, PBMC samples from trial participants were taken at day 0 and at day 28 after the second dose. A distance of 12 bases separates the germline ends of V and J, which lose 4 bases and 2 bases respectively. The germline V gene sets CDR1 to MNHEY and CDR2 to SVGAGI. Including the terminal cysteine and phenylalanine, the CDR3 comprises 16 residues. Of the read, only the CDR3 DNA is kept; its 48 bases are in frame from base 1.

The rearranged segments are TRBV6-5 and TRBJ1-6; too little of a D gene remains to name it. The input for sequencing was peripheral blood, taken on day 0 of AZD1222 vaccination. This sequence was found in an adult in good health. The CDR3 reads CASSSAHRPYNSPLHF. The sequence in DNA is TGTGCCAGCAGTTCAGCTCACAGACCCTATAATTCACCCCTCCACTTT.